The 5 T cell receptor beta chains below come from one sample, sequenced in a study of blood T cell repertoires in COVID-19. Data came from immunoSEQ multiplex PCR; TCRdb stores just in-frame clones and leaves some out. This table has 29,000 or so clones, 77% appearing once. The sequenced sample was peripheral blood. The source is a woman in her 70s with active or convalescent COVID-19.

The V gene is TRBV7-9, the J gene TRBJ1-5; D remains ambiguous. V gave up 5 bases and J gave up 6 bases, with 20 bases separating them. CDR3 size: 16 residues. Germline V gene sequence: CDR1 SEHNR, CDR2 FQNEAQ (reference sequence). CDR3: CASSQAGLHSVQPQHF. CDR3 bases: TGTGCCAGCAGCCAAGCAGGTCTTCACTCTGTTCAGCCCCAGCATTTT. Variable domain in full (rest from reference TRBV7-9 and TRBJ1-5): DTGVSQNPRHKITKRGQNVTFRCDPISEHNRLYWYRQTLGQGPEFLTYFQNEAQLEKSRLLSDRFSAERPKGSFSTLEIQRTEQGDSAMYLCASSQAGLHSVQPQHFGDGTRLSIL.

On this clone itself: The junction does not match germline at one end; this may be a read error. This chain links TRBV7-9 with TRBJ2-7; TRBD1 aligns across 10 bases. CDR3 length: 11 amino acids. Germline CDR1 SEHNR, CDR2 FQNEAQ (reference sequence). The CDR3 bases are TGTGCCAGCAGCCCCGGGACAGGGGCAAACTTC. Translation: CASSPGTGANF.

The chain couples TRBV30 to TRBJ1-4; tentatively, D is TRBD1 (5 bases). With 3 bases removed from V and 5 bases from J, the gap between germline ends came to 13 bases. Germline V gene sequence: CDR1 GTSNPN, CDR2 SVGIG (reference sequence). This CDR3 has 14 amino acids. This chain's CDR3 is CAWRGPGGNEKLFF. The CDR3 DNA reads TGTGCCTGGAGGGGGCCGGGGGGGAATGAAAAACTGTTTTTT.

The V gene is TRBV30, the J gene TRBJ1-3; D is uncertain. The V end was cut by 2 bases, the J end by 5 bases, with 10 bases between. This CDR3 is 13 amino acids long. CDR1 and CDR2 from the germline V gene are GTSNPN and SVGIG (reference sequence). The CDR3 nucleotides read TGTGCCTGGAGTCCCCCTATGAGAAACACCATATATTTT. Its translation is CAWSPPMRNTIYF.

The chain combines TRBV3-1 (or the pseudogene TRBV3-2) with TRBJ1-2, with D unresolved. Trimming took off 0 bases at V and 4 bases at J, with 12 bases between the two ends. There are 15 residues in the CDR3. The V gene's germline CDR1 is LGHDT and CDR2 YNNKEL (reference sequence). CDR3 bases: TGTGCCAGCAGCCAAGATAGTGGGCGGGGCTATGGCTACACCTTC. Translated: CASSQDSGRGYGYTF.